Here is one T cell receptor beta chain with its context. This clonotype occurred many times. This clone's antigen is unknown. It has no much larger one-base neighbor in the sample; base qualities were not kept. Every donor was a healthy Caucasian. CDR1 and CDR2, looked up from the germline V gene (reference sequence), are MNHNY and SVGAGI. The cysteine opens and the phenylalanine closes a CDR3 of 14 amino acids. Only CDR3 DNA remains: 42 bases, in frame from the first base. V has 2 bases trimmed and J has 2 bases trimmed; junction bases matching no gene number 0. The data originate from a study of identical twins (dated by TCRdb to about 2016). Background for the entire study: To test whether fetal clonotypes persist, this study deep-sequenced TCR alpha and beta repertoires from monozygotic twins, from unrelated adults of various ages, and from cord blood. To rule out contamination, the twin experiments were replicated at different times with different library preparation protocols.

General study outcomes and caveats: Compared with coincidental sharing between unrelated individuals, out-of-frame TCR alpha sequences shared between twins showed an excess of sequences with low generation probability. Because the same donors could not be followed over many years, the conclusions relied on cross-sectional statistical analysis. Abundant cord blood beta clonotypes had fewer insertions, young adult naive repertoires showed a similar but weaker trend, and memory repertoires showed no such trend. In monozygotic twins, out-of-frame TCR alpha sharing was systematically underestimated by recombination models, although the models agreed with sharing between unrelated individuals. Zero-insertion analyses could be partly confounded by invariant T cells such as MAIT and iNKT, although diverse VJ usage argued against such confounding for most clonotypes. The excess sharing between twins in beta out-of-frame sequences was weaker because fewer shared sequences reduced the signal-to-noise ratio.

Library preparation used 5' RACE. Sequenced using an Illumina HiSeq 2000. Template switching added a universal primer binding site, and the final cDNA carried a unique molecular identifier that allowed TCR cDNA molecules to be counted accurately. First-strand cDNA for TCR alpha and beta chains was synthesized from specific primers in the conserved constant-segment region. To control for contamination, every cDNA library was double barcoded, receiving both a SMART-Mk sample barcode and Illumina barcodes. TruSeq adapter sequences, together with Illumina sample barcodes, were added in two successive PCR steps. The TCR alpha and beta cDNA libraries were sequenced on the Illumina HiSeq platform using custom primers. The original methods were these. Raw reads were processed with MiGEC to extract unique molecular identifiers, and MiXCR was used to determine CDR3 positions. For each individual, recombination models were inferred using an EM algorithm with the repgenHMM and IGoR tools. Shared clonotypes were analyzed with the tcR package in R, and sharing was normalized by the product of cloneset sizes. Out-of-frame nonproductive sequences were analyzed to study raw recombination free of thymic and clonal selection effects. In-frame beta chains were kept once TCRdb had trimmed the public reads at Q25 with fastp and called clones with MiXCR. Each entry is one CDR3 protein sequence, shown with its most common DNA and genes. The V and J calls shown here were made by TCRdb, not taken from the authors' results. Across this sample there are 1.5 million or so distinct CDR3 sequences, with 32% seen only once. The top ten hold over 0.25% of the sample.

The TCR comes from a newborn girl in good health. The chain employs TRBV6-6 and TRBJ1-5; TRBD1 matches 7 bases in the middle. The sequencing sample was made of cord blood. Here is the DNA: TGTGCCAGCAGTTACGGGACAGGCAATCAGCCCCAGCATTTT. The translation is CASSYGTGNQPQHF.